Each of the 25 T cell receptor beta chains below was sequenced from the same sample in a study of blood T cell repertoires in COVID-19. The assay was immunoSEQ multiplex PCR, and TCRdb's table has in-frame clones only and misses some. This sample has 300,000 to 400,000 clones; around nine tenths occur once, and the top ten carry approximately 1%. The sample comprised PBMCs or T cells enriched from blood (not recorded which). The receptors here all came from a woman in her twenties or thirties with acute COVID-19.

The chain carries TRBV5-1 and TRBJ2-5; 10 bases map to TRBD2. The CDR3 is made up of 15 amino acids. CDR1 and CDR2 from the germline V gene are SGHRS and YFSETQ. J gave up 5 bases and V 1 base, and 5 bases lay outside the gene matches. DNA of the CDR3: TGCGCCAGCAGCTTGCTAGCGGGGGCCGGGGAGACCCAGTACTTC. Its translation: CASSLLAGAGETQYF. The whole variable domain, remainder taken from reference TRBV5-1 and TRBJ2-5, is KAGVTQTPRYLIKTRGQQVTLSCSPISGHRSVSWYQQTPGQGLQFLFEYFSETQRNKGNFPGRFSGRQFSNSRSEMNVSTLELGDSALYLCASSLLAGAGETQYFGPGTRLLVL.

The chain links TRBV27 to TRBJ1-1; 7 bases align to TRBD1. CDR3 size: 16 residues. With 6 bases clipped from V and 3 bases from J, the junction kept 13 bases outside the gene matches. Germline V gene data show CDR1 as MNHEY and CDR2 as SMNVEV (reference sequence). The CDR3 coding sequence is TGTGCCAGCAGGCACTTATTGACAGGGTCGGACACTGAAGCTTTCTTT. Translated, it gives CASRHLLTGSDTEAFF.

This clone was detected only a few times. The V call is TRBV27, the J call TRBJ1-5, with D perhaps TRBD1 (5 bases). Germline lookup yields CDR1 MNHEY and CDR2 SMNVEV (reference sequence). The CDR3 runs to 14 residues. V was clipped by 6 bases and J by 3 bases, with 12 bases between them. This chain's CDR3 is CASSPRQYNQPQHF. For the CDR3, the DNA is TGTGCCAGCAGCCCCCGACAGTACAATCAGCCCCAGCATTTT.

The CDR3: CSAPGQGDYGYTF. CDR3 DNA sequence: TGCAGCGCCCCGGGACAGGGGGACTATGGCTACACCTTC. The rearrangement links TRBV29-1 to TRBJ1-2; the match to TRBD1 covers 11 bases. Germline loops: CDR1 SQVTM, CDR2 ANQGSEA. V was clipped by 7 bases and J by 3 bases; unmatched bases: 4. The CDR3 totals 13 residues.

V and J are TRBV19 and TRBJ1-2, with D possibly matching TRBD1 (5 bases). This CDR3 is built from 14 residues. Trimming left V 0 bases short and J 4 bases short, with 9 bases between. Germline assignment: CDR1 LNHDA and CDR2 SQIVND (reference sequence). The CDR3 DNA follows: TGTGCCAGTAGTATAGAGGGGCACCGCTATGGCTACACCTTC. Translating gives CASSIEGHRYGYTF.

In DNA form, the CDR3 reads TGTGCCAGCAGCTCAAACCAGGACTATGGCTACACCTTC. Translation gives CASSSNQDYGYTF. The chain is built from TRBV5-4 and TRBJ1-2; D gene ambiguous. Germline CDR1 SGHNT, CDR2 YYREEE (reference sequence). Trimming cost V 3 bases and J 3 bases, with 9 bases left between them. The CDR3 totals 13 residues. The variable domain in full, with the rest retrieved from reference TRBV5-4 and TRBJ1-2, is ETGVTQSPTHLIKTRGQQVTLRCSSQSGHNTVSWYQQALGQGPQFIFQYYREEENGRGNFPPRFSGLQFPNYSSELNVNALELDDSALYLCASSSNQDYGYTFGSGTRLTVV.

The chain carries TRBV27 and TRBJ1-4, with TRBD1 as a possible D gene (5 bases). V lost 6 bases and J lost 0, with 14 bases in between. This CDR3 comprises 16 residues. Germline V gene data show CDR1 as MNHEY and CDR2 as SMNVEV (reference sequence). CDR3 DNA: TGTGCCAGCAGAGGCGGGGGTACCGCAACTAATGAAAAACTGTTTTTT. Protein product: CASRGGGTATNEKLFF.

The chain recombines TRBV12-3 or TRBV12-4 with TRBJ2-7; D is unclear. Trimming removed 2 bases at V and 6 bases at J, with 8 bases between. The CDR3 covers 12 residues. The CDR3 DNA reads TGTGCCAGCAGTTTATGGGCTCGCGAGCAGTACTTC. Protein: CASSLWAREQYF.

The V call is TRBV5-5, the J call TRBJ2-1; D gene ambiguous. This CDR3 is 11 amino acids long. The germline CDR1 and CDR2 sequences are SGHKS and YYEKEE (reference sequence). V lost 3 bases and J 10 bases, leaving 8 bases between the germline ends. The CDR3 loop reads CASSSVREQFF. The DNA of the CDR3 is TGTGCCAGCAGCTCGGTACGGGAGCAGTTCTTC.

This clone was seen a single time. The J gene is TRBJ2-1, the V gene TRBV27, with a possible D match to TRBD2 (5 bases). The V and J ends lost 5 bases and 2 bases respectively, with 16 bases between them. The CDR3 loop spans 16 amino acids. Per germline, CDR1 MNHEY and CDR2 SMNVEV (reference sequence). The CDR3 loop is CASSTLAGTTYNEQFF. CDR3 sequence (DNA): TGTGCCAGCAGTACCCTCGCGGGTACCACCTACAATGAGCAGTTCTTC.

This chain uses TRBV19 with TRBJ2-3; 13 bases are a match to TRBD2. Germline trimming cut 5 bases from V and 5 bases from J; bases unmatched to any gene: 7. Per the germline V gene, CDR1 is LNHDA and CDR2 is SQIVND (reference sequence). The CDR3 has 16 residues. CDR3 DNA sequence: TGTGCCAGTAGTTCCAGGACTAGCGGGGGACTAGATACGCAGTATTTT. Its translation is CASSSRTSGGLDTQYF. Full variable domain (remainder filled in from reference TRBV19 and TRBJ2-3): DGGITQSPKYLFRKEGQNVTLSCEQNLNHDAMYWYRQDPGQGLRLIYYSQIVNDFQKGDIAEGYSVSREKKESFPLTVTSAQKNPTAFYLCASSSRTSGGLDTQYFGPGTRLTVL.

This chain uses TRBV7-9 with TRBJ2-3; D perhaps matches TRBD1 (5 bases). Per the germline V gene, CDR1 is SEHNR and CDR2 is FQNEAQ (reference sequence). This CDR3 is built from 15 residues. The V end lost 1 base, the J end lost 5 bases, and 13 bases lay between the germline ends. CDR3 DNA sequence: TGTGCCAGCAGCTTAGTAGGGGCCCAGGAAGATACGCAGTATTTT. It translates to CASSLVGAQEDTQYF.

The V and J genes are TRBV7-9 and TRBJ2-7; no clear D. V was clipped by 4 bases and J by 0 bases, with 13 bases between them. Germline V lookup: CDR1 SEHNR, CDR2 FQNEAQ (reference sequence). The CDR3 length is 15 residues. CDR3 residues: CASSSPTGSSYEQYF. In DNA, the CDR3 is TGTGCCAGCAGCTCCCCGACGGGTAGCTCCTACGAGCAGTACTTC. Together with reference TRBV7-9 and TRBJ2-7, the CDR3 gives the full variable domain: DTGVSQNPRHKITKRGQNVTFRCDPISEHNRLYWYRQTLGQGPEFLTYFQNEAQLEKSRLLSDRFSAERPKGSFSTLEIQRTEQGDSAMYLCASSSPTGSSYEQYFGPGTRLTVT.

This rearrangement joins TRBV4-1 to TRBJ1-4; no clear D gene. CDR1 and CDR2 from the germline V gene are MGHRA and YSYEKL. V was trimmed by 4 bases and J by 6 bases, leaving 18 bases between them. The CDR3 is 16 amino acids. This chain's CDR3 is CASSPWSGAVYEKLFF. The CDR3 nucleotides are TGCGCCAGCAGCCCTTGGAGTGGCGCCGTCTATGAAAAACTGTTTTTT.

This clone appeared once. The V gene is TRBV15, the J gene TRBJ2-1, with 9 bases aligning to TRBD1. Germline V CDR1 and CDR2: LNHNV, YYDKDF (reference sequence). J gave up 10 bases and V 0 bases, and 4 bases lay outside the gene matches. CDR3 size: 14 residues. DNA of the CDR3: TGTGCCACCAGCAGAGATGGGACAGGGAGGGAGCAGTTCTTC. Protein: CATSRDGTGREQFF.

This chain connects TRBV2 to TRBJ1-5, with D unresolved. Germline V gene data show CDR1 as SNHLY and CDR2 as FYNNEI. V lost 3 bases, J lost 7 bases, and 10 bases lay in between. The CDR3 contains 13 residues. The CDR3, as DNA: TGTGCCAGCAGTGATTCGGGAGGACAGCCCCAGCATTTT. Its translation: CASSDSGGQPQHF.

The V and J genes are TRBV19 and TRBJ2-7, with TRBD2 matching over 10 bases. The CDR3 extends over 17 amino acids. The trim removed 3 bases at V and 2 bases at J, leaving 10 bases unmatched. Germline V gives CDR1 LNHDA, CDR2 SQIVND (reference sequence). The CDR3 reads CASSIPSLAGEPYEQYF. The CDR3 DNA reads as TGTGCCAGTAGTATCCCCTCCCTAGCGGGGGAACCCTACGAGCAGTACTTC. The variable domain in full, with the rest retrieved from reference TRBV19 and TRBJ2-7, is DGGITQSPKYLFRKEGQNVTLSCEQNLNHDAMYWYRQDPGQGLRLIYYSQIVNDFQKGDIAEGYSVSREKKESFPLTVTSAQKNPTAFYLCASSIPSLAGEPYEQYFGPGTRLTVT.

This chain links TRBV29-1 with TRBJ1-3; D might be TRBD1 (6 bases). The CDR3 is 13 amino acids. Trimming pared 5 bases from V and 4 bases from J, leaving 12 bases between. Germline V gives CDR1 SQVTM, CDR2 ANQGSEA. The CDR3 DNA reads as TGCAGCGTTATTACAGGGTACGGAAACACCATATATTTT. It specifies CSVITGYGNTIYF.

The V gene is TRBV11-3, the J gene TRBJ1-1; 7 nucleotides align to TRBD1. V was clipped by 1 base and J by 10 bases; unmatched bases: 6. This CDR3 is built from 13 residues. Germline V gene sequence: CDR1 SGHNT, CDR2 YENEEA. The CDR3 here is CASSLAGDSRAFF. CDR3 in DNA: TGTGCCAGCAGCTTAGCCGGGGACAGTAGAGCTTTCTTT.

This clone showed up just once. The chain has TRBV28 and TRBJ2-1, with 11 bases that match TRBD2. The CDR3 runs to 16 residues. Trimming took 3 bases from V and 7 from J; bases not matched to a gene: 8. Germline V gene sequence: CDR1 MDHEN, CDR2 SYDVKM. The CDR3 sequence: CASSFPEVAGGNEQFF. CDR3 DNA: TGTGCCAGCAGTTTCCCTGAGGTAGCGGGGGGGAATGAGCAGTTCTTC.

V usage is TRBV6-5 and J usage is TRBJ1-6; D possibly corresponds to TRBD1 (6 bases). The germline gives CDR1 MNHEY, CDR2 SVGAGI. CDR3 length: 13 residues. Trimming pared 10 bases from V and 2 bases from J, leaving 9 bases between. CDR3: CATRTAYNSPLHF. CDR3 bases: TGTGCCACCAGGACAGCCTATAATTCACCCCTCCACTTT.

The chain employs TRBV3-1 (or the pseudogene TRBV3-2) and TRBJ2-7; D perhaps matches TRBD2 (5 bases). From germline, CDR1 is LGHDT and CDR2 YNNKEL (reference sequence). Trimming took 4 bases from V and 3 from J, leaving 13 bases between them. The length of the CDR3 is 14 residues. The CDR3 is CASSRLNSVYEQYF. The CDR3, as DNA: TGTGCCAGCAGCCGGCTCAATAGCGTCTACGAGCAGTACTTC.

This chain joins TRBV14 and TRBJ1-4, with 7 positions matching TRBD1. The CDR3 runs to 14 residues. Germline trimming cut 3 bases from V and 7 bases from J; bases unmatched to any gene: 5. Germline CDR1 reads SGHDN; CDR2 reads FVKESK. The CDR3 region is CASSQTGRGEKLFF. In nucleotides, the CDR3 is TGTGCCAGCAGCCAGACAGGGCGAGGTGAAAAACTGTTTTTT.

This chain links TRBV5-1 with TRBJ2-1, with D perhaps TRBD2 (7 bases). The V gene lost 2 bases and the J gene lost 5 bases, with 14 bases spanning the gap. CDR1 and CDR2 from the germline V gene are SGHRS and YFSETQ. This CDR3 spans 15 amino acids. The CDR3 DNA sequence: TGCGCCAGCAGCTTAAGGGGGGGCGATAACAATGAGCAGTTCTTC. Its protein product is CASSLRGGDNNEQFF.

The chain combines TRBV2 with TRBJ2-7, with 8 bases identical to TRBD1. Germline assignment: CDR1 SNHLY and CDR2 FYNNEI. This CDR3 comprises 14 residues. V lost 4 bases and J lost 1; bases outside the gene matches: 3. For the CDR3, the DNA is TGTGCCAGCAGTGTGGGGACAGGTTCCTACGAGCAGTACTTC. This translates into CASSVGTGSYEQYF.